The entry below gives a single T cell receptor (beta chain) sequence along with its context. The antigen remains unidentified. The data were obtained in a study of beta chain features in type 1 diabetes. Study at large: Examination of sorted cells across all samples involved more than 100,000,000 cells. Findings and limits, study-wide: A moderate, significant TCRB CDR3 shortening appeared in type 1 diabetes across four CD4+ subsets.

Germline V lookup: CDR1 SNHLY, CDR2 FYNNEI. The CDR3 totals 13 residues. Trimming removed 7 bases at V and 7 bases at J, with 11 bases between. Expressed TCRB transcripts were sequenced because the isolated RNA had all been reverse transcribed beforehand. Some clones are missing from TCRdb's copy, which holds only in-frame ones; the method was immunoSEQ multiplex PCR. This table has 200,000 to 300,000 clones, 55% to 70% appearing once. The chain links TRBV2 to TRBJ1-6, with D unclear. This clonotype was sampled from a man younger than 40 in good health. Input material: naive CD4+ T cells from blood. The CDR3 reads CASNFGVNSPLHF. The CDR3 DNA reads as TGTGCCAGCAATTTTGGGGTCAATTCACCCCTCCACTTT.